What follows are 4 T cell receptor beta chains derived from one specimen sequenced in a study of CD8+CD57+ T cells in acquired aplastic anemia. The use of genomic DNA as template underpinned the TCR beta VDJ and CDR3 profiling. MiXCR, run by TCRdb on the reads, gives a single entry per CDR3 protein. Of more than 150,000 distinct CDR3 sequences listed, 55% to 70% are singletons. Sequenced input: sorted CD4+, CD8+, or CD8+CD57+ T cells (not recorded which) from PBMCs. The receptor set was obtained from a human donor with severe aplastic anemia or a healthy control (not recorded which).

This rearrangement joins TRBV5-6 to TRBJ2-1; D possibly matches TRBD1 or TRBD2 (6 bases each). CDR1 and CDR2 (germline): SGHDT, YYEEEE. The CDR3 runs 17 residues. The ends were cut back, 1 base at V and 2 bases at J, with 16 bases in the middle. CDR3 in DNA: TGTGCCAGCAGCTTGATAAGGACAGCGGGCCCCTACAATGAGCAGTTCTTC. The encoded protein is CASSLIRTAGPYNEQFF.

The CDR3 spells CASSLGQTQETQYF. CDR3 nucleotide sequence: TGTGCCAGCAGCTTAGGCCAGACCCAAGAGACCCAGTACTTC. This chain links TRBV7-7 with TRBJ2-5; the D is unclear. V lost 1 base, J lost 1 base, and 7 bases lay in between. The CDR3 sequence is 14 residues long. Per germline, CDR1 SSHAT and CDR2 FNYEAQ (reference sequence).

In this sample, this clonotype turned up many times. The CDR3, as DNA: TGTGCCGTTGGTCAGCGGGATGCCTACGAGCAGTACTTC. Translated, it gives CAVGQRDAYEQYF. The chain has TRBV6-6 and TRBJ2-7; 7 nucleotides line up with TRBD2. The germline V gene encodes CDR1 MNHNY and CDR2 SVGAGI (reference sequence). This CDR3 has 13 amino acids. Trimming took 11 bases from V and 2 from J; bases not matched to a gene: 9.

The rearrangement uses TRBV7-3 and TRBJ2-3; TRBD1 aligns across 10 bases. CDR1 SGHTA and CDR2 FQGTGA come from the germline V gene. J gave up 3 bases and V 5 bases, and 5 bases lay outside the gene matches. This CDR3 is built from 15 residues. CDR3 amino acids: CASSVGTGVTDTQYF. In DNA, the CDR3 is TGTGCCAGCAGCGTCGGGACAGGGGTGACAGATACGCAGTATTTT.